This TCR beta chain came from a study of blood T cell repertoires in COVID-19. Study details: Samples came from the United States, Italy and Spain, spanning acute and convalescent COVID-19.

The protocol was immunoSEQ multiplex PCR, while the TCRdb copy is restricted to in-frame clones and leaves out a portion. Seen here are 300,000 to 350,000 clones, around nine tenths observed once, and the top ten hold about 5%. Participants were aged 18 to 89 years from roughly 26 US areas. Cohort assignment relied on participant-reported clinical history. The CDR3 spans 17 residues. Trimming at V came to 3 bases and at J to 9 bases, leaving 12 bases not matched to a gene. Germline assignment: CDR1 SEHNR and CDR2 FQNEAQ (reference sequence). The receptor's source is a man under 40 who had recovered from COVID-19. The chain couples TRBV7-9 to TRBJ2-1; TRBD2 matches at 12 bases. Sequencing was carried out using PBMCs or T cells enriched from blood (not recorded which). CDR3 nucleotides: TGTGCCAGCAGCTTTCCCGGGACTAGCGGGTTTACCGGTGAGCAGTTCTTC. Amino acid sequence: CASSFPGTSGFTGEQFF.